The sequence of this TCR beta chain was determined in a study of T cell repertoires in cytomegalovirus infection. Study-level background: Epitope selection comprised recently identified HLA-C-restricted CMV epitopes and well-studied HLA-B-restricted CMV epitopes. CMV infection together with matching HLA type was indicated by public TCR beta signatures.

Findings and limits, study-wide: CMV-specific TCR beta clonotypes restricted by HLA-C were the ones dominating the ex vivo response. Of the TCR beta families, the public ones yielded a cumulative frequency that identified carriers of CMV plus the relevant HLA.

MiXCR was run by TCRdb on the reads, yielding one entry per CDR3 protein. This sample has fewer than 1,000,000 distinct CDR3 sequences, with roughly 31% found just once. This clonotype occurred a few times. Its antigen is as yet unknown. The sequencing here drew on cultured CD8+ T cells from PBMCs, taken from culture after CMV antigen stimulation. The clonotype originates from a human donor in good health (CMV status not recorded). Some clones in this sample may be carry-over from other donors' samples.

The CDR3 bases are TGTGCCAGCAGTCTCCGGGCCTCGAGCACTGAAGCTTTCTTT. This encodes CASSLRASSTEAFF. The chain employs TRBV6-1 and TRBJ1-1; D gene uncertain. This CDR3 has 14 residues. Trimming took off 5 bases at V and 4 bases at J, with 14 bases between the two ends. Germline CDR1 MNHNS, CDR2 SASEGT.